The 20 T cell receptor beta chains below come from one sample, sequenced in a study of cytomegalovirus exposure and HLA in healthy donors. In the PCR, 60 Vbeta and 13 Jbeta primers were used. Method: immunoSEQ multiplex PCR; TCRdb's copy keeps in-frame clones and lacks some. The table lists about 230,000 clones, approximately 80% of them singletons. Sequences were obtained from PBMCs. These receptor sequences come from a woman aged 40 to 49 in good health and CMV-seronegative.

The chain has TRBV11-2 and TRBJ2-4; TRBD1 might be the D (8 bases). Germline V lookup: CDR1 SGHAT, CDR2 FQNNGV. V lost 5 bases, J lost 1 base, and 24 bases lay in between. The CDR3 length is 19 residues. CDR3: CASSAGRAGGLRAKNIQYF. DNA for the CDR3: TGTGCCAGCAGCGCGGGGAGGGCAGGGGGCTTAAGGGCCAAAAACATTCAGTACTTC.

The chain employs TRBV19 and TRBJ2-3, with unresolved D. Trimming left V 9 bases short and J 2 bases short, with 15 bases between. The CDR3 loop spans 14 amino acids. CDR1 LNHDA and CDR2 SQIVND come from the germline V gene (reference sequence). This CDR3 is CASQRGTTTDTQYF. The CDR3, as DNA: TGTGCCAGCCAAAGAGGCACTACCACAGATACGCAGTATTTT.

The chain couples TRBV6-1 to TRBJ2-5, with 9 bases aligning to TRBD2. Germline V gives CDR1 MNHNS, CDR2 SASEGT. V gave up 8 bases and J gave up 1 base; unmatched junction bases: 2. The CDR3 has 13 amino acids. The DNA for the CDR3 is TGTGCCAGCGGACTAGCGTTCCAAGAGACCCAGTACTTC. Its translation: CASGLAFQETQYF.

The chain links TRBV5-1 to TRBJ2-5; D possibly corresponds to TRBD1 (5 bases). The CDR3 is 13 amino acids. Germline CDR1 SGHRS, CDR2 YFSETQ. The V end was cut by 0 bases, the J end by 8 bases, with 11 bases between. CDR3 sequence: CASSLEGEFTQYF. The CDR3 coding sequence is TGCGCCAGCAGCTTGGAAGGGGAATTCACCCAGTACTTC.

The rearrangement links TRBV13 to TRBJ2-7; 7 nucleotides agree with TRBD1. CDR1 is PRHDT and CDR2 is FYEKMQ in the germline V gene (reference sequence). J gave up 5 bases and V 4 bases, and 5 bases lay outside the gene matches. The CDR3 has 13 amino acids. Written as DNA, the CDR3 is TGTGCCAGCAGCTACAGGGGCCGCGACGAGCAGTACTTC. Its translation is CASSYRGRDEQYF. Full variable domain (remainder filled in from reference TRBV13 and TRBJ2-7): AAGVIQSPRHLIKEKRETATLKCYPIPRHDTVYWYQQGPGQDPQFLISFYEKMQSDKGSIPDRFSAQQFSDYHSELNMSSLELGDSALYFCASSYRGRDEQYFGPGTRLTVT.

This sequence joins TRBV2 and TRBJ1-4; weak D call: TRBD1 (6 bases). The CDR3 length is 14 residues. The V gene lost 6 bases and the J gene lost 3 bases, with 11 bases spanning the gap. Germline V gene data show CDR1 as SNHLY and CDR2 as FYNNEI. In DNA, the CDR3 is TGTGCCAGCAGGGGCGGACAGCCTAATGAAAAACTGTTTTTT. Protein: CASRGGQPNEKLFF.

A few counts support this clone. This chain connects TRBV5-6 to TRBJ2-7; D call uncertain. Trimming cost V 4 bases and J 3 bases, with 17 bases left between them. The CDR3 extends over 15 amino acids. CDR1 and CDR2 (germline): SGHDT, YYEEEE. CDR3 nucleotides: TGTGCCAGCAGCATCATATCACAACCATACTACGAGCAGTACTTC. Its translation is CASSIISQPYYEQYF.

The rearrangement links TRBV27 to TRBJ2-2; 7 nucleotides agree with TRBD1. The junction had 13 bases not matched to a gene; V was cut back by 6 bases and J by 6 bases. The CDR3 is 16 residues long. Germline lookup yields CDR1 MNHEY and CDR2 SMNVEV (reference sequence). CDR3 nucleotides: TGTGCCAGCAGCCGACAGATGAGACAGGGTTCCGGGGAGCTGTTTTTT. Translated, it gives CASSRQMRQGSGELFF.

The V and J genes are TRBV7-2 and TRBJ1-6; D possibly corresponds to TRBD1 (5 bases). The germline CDR1 and CDR2 sequences are SGHTA and FQGNSA. Trimming left V 8 bases short and J 5 bases short, with 16 bases between. This CDR3 spans 15 amino acids. The CDR3 DNA is TGTGCCAGCGGTAGGGACTCACTCGATAATTCACCCCTCCACTTT. It specifies CASGRDSLDNSPLHF.

The J gene is TRBJ2-7, the V gene TRBV4-2, with 9 bases fitting TRBD1. The ends lost 4 bases at V and 4 bases at J; junction bases unmatched: 8. Germline assignment: CDR1 LGHNA and CDR2 YNFKEQ. This CDR3 contains 15 residues. CDR3 sequence: CASSLDRGRPYEQYF. CDR3 sequence (DNA): TGTGCCAGCAGCCTCGACAGGGGGAGACCATACGAGCAGTACTTC.

V usage is TRBV2 and J usage is TRBJ1-1; D uncertain. The V gene lost 2 bases and the J gene lost 4 bases, with 8 bases spanning the gap. This CDR3 region has 13 residues. CDR1 SNHLY and CDR2 FYNNEI come from the germline V gene. CDR3 in DNA: TGTGCCAGCAGTGAACGGTTGAGCACTGAAGCTTTCTTT. This encodes CASSERLSTEAFF.

The chain has TRBV5-1 and TRBJ2-5, with a tentative D call TRBD1 (6 bases). The J call may be wrong; the DNA end is better matched by TRBJ2-7. There are 14 residues in the CDR3. The germline V gene encodes CDR1 SGHRS and CDR2 YFSETQ. The CDR3 nucleotides are TGCGCCAGCAGCTTGGCCAGGGGTAACAACGAGCAGTACTTC. Translation: CASSLARGNNEQYF.

This chain joins TRBV14 and TRBJ2-3; the match to TRBD1 covers 7 bases. Unmatched junction bases numbered 13, after V lost 5 bases and J lost 2 bases. The CDR3 runs 17 residues. Germline assignment: CDR1 SGHDN and CDR2 FVKESK. In nucleotides, the CDR3 is TGTGCCAGCAGCAGCCGCAGCCTTGACAGGGCCACAGATACGCAGTATTTT. It encodes CASSSRSLDRATDTQYF.

The rearrangement uses TRBV18 and TRBJ1-2; D gene uncertain. V lost 2 bases to trimming and J lost 14 bases, with 6 bases between them. Germline CDR1 is KGHSH and CDR2 is LQKENI. This CDR3 contains 9 residues. The CDR3 protein is CASSPWQTF. CDR3 DNA sequence: TGTGCCAGCTCACCATGGCAAACCTTC.

V is TRBV6-4 and J is TRBJ2-2; no firm D call. Between the trimmed V and J ends, which lost 4 bases and 3 bases, there was a span of 6 bases. The CDR3 has 13 amino acids. Germline-derived CDR1 and CDR2 are MRHNA and SNTAGT. The CDR3 coding sequence is TGTGCCAGCAGTGGACTGGACACCGGGGAGCTGTTTTTT. Protein product: CASSGLDTGELFF.

This clone occurred once. This sequence joins TRBV18 and TRBJ2-2; no definite D call. The CDR3 is 12 residues long. Trimming cost V 4 bases and J 5 bases, with 5 bases left between them. The germline V gene encodes CDR1 KGHSH and CDR2 LQKENI. The CDR3 DNA reads as TGTGCCAGCTCACGACAAACCGGGGAGCTGTTTTTT. Translating gives CASSRQTGELFF.

The chain couples TRBV6-4 to TRBJ2-1, with D possibly being TRBD2 (7 bases). The CDR3 loop spans 15 amino acids. CDR1 and CDR2 from the germline V gene are MRHNA and SNTAGT. Trimming stripped 4 bases from V and 5 bases from J, with 15 bases between. As DNA, the CDR3 is TGTGCCAGCAGTGCCCTGGTAGGGGGGGACAATGAGCAGTTCTTC. It translates to CASSALVGGDNEQFF.

The rearrangement uses TRBV19 and TRBJ1-1, with TRBD1 as a possible D gene (6 bases). Germline V lookup: CDR1 LNHDA, CDR2 SQIVND (reference sequence). Deletions cut 7 bases from V and 11 bases from J, with 23 bases between. This CDR3 is 14 amino acids long. This CDR3 reads CASIPSGGPGEAFF. The CDR3, as DNA: TGTGCCAGTATCCCATCGGGAGGGCCAGGGGAGGCTTTCTTT.

The rearrangement joins TRBV7-6 to TRBJ1-1, with TRBD1 matching over 10 bases. Germline V gene data show CDR1 as SGHVS and CDR2 as FNYEAQ. CDR3 length equals 14 residues. The V and J ends lost 2 bases and 5 bases, in that order; junction bases with no gene match: 2. The CDR3 protein is CASSLRDRGTEAFF. The CDR3 DNA sequence: TGTGCCAGCAGCTTAAGGGACAGGGGTACTGAAGCTTTCTTT. Full variable domain (missing parts from reference TRBV7-6 and TRBJ1-1): GAGVSQSPRYKVTKRGQDVALRCDPISGHVSLYWYRQALGQGPEFLTYFNYEAQQDKSGLPNDRFSAERPEGSISTLTIQRTEQRDSAMYRCASSLRDRGTEAFFGQGTRLTVV.

This clone has a handful of counts. The chain combines TRBV6-5 with TRBJ1-3; TRBD1 matches 7 bases. CDR3 length: 16 residues. The junction had 6 bases not matched to a gene; V was cut back by 2 bases and J by 2 bases. Germline V gene sequence: CDR1 MNHEY, CDR2 SVGAGI. DNA for the CDR3: TGTGCCAGCAGTTACACAGACAGGGCCCCTGGAAACACCATATATTTT. Its translation: CASSYTDRAPGNTIYF.